This T cell receptor beta chain was captured by sequencing in a study of CD8 T cells in Susac syndrome. When the RNA was reverse transcribed, random hexamers were used with an input of roughly 0.5 to 1 ug. Amplification of TCR beta CDR3 spanned 54 Vbeta and 13 Jbeta via immunoSEQ multiplex PCR. One entry per CDR3 protein results from TCRdb running MiXCR on the immunoSEQ multiplex PCR reads. The sample has roughly 150,000 distinct CDR3 sequences, around 95% seen once. The authors carried out high-throughput sequencing of TCR beta. They applied it to CD8+ and CD4+ T cells obtained from blood. The authors negatively isolated CD8+ and CD4+ T cells and FACS-enriched TEMRA cells. Germline V lookup: CDR1 MRHNA, CDR2 SNTAGT. This CDR3 spans 14 amino acids. Trimming pared 6 bases from V and 3 bases from J, leaving 12 bases between.

Sequenced material: CD8+ T cells from PBMCs. The chain carries TRBV6-4 and TRBJ2-1, with D unresolved. The TCR sequence derives from a human donor with multiple sclerosis. CDR3 amino acids: CASSQGWDYNEQFF. In nucleotides, the CDR3 is TGTGCCAGCAGCCAAGGCTGGGACTACAATGAGCAGTTCTTC.